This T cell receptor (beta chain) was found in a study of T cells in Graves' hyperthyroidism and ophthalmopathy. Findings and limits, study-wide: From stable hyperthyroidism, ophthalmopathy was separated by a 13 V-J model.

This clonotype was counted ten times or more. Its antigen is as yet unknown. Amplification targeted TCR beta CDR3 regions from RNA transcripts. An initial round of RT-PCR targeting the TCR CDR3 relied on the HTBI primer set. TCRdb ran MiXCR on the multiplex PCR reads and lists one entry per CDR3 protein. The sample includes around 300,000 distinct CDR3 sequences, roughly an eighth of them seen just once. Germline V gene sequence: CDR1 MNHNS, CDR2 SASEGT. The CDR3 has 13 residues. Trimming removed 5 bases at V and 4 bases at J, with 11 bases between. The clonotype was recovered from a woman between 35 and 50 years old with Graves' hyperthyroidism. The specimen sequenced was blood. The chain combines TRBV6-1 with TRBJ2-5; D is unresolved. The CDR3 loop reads CASSMPDRETQYF. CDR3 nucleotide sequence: TGTGCCAGCAGTATGCCCGACCGAGAGACCCAGTACTTC.